The 15 T cell receptor beta chains reported below all come from one sample, sequenced in a study of blood T cell repertoires in COVID-19. Using immunoSEQ multiplex PCR, the repertoire was profiled, and TCRdb retains in-frame clones only, with some absent. Of 200,000 to 250,000 clones in the sample, about nine tenths were seen once. The specimen was peripheral blood. The receptor set was obtained from a man older than 75 with acute or convalescent COVID-19.

The gene calls are TRBV28 and TRBJ1-1; tentatively, D is TRBD1 (6 bases). With 6 bases removed from V and 0 bases from J, the gap between germline ends came to 14 bases. Germline V gene sequence: CDR1 MDHEN, CDR2 SYDVKM. This CDR3 has 15 amino acids. The CDR3 nucleotides are TGTGCCAGCAGGGCCGCAGGGGCCATGAACACTGAAGCTTTCTTT. Translating gives CASRAAGAMNTEAFF.

This rearrangement joins TRBV7-2 to TRBJ2-7; TRBD2 matches at 7 bases. This CDR3 contains 13 residues. The germline CDR1 and CDR2 sequences are SGHTA and FQGNSA. V dropped 1 base and J dropped 4; count of bases not matched to a gene: 1. The CDR3 sequence: CASSLGGGYEQYF. The CDR3 nucleotides read TGTGCCAGCAGCTTAGGGGGGGGTTACGAGCAGTACTTC.

J is TRBJ1-2 and V is TRBV15; TRBD1 might be the D (5 bases). The germline V and J ends were trimmed by 1 base and 2 bases, with 11 bases remaining between them. Germline V gene data show CDR1 as LNHNV and CDR2 as YYDKDF (reference sequence). The CDR3 contains 15 residues. The CDR3 DNA reads TGTGCCACCAGCAGAGGGGCAGGGCGCAACTATGGCTACACCTTC. Translation gives CATSRGAGRNYGYTF.

The chain joins TRBV24-1 to TRBJ1-5, with 8 bases that match TRBD1. The CDR3 sequence is 14 residues long. Trimming at V came to 2 bases and at J to 4 bases, leaving 0 bases not matched to a gene. In germline, CDR1 is KGHDR, CDR2 SFDVKD. The DNA for the CDR3 is TGTGCCACCAGTGATTGGACAGGGAATCAGCCCCAGCATTTT. It codes for CATSDWTGNQPQHF.

This sequence joins TRBV10-3 and TRBJ2-2; tentative D call: TRBD1 (6 bases). V shed 8 bases and J shed 2 bases, with 12 bases lying between them. The CDR3 length is 14 residues. The germline V gene has CDR1 ENHRY and CDR2 SYGVKD. CDR3 nucleotides: TGTGCCATCCATCCGGGACAAAACACCGGGGAGCTGTTTTTT. Translating gives CAIHPGQNTGELFF.

This sequence joins TRBV4-3 and TRBJ2-1; D perhaps matches TRBD2 (6 bases). V was clipped by 0 bases and J by 6 bases, with 18 bases between them. The CDR3 loop spans 17 amino acids. Germline V lookup: CDR1 LGHNA, CDR2 YSLEER. This CDR3 is CASSQDIESGSRNEQFF. The CDR3, as DNA: TGCGCCAGCAGCCAAGATATAGAGAGCGGGTCTCGCAATGAGCAGTTCTTC.

The CDR3 nucleotides read TGTGCCAGCAGCTTAGGAGGAGGGAGGACTGGAAACACCATATATTTT. It codes for CASSLGGGRTGNTIYF. The V and J genes are TRBV7-2 and TRBJ1-3; D uncertain. The V end was cut by 1 base, the J end by 2 bases, with 12 bases between. The CDR3 is 16 residues long. Germline CDR1 reads SGHTA; CDR2 reads FQGNSA.

This clone has only a few counts. J is TRBJ2-1 and V is TRBV2; 11 bases line up with TRBD2. Germline loops: CDR1 SNHLY, CDR2 FYNNEI. V shed 7 bases, J shed 7 bases, and the junction held 3 bases outside the gene matches. The CDR3 has 13 amino acids. The CDR3 loop reads CASTRTSGNEQFF. In nucleotides, the CDR3 is TGTGCCAGCACCCGGACTAGCGGGAATGAGCAGTTCTTC.

The J gene is TRBJ2-7, the V gene TRBV29-1, with 9 bases identical to TRBD2. The V segment lost 4 bases and the J segment 6 bases; nucleotides outside the gene matches: 10. Germline CDR1 reads SQVTM; CDR2 reads ANQGSEA. This CDR3 is built from 14 residues. In DNA, the CDR3 is TGCAGCGTTGGGGCCGTAGCGGGAGTAGTCGAGCAGTACTTC. Amino acids: CSVGAVAGVVEQYF.

This clone occurred a few times. This rearrangement joins TRBV12-3 or TRBV12-4 to TRBJ2-1; D might be TRBD2 (5 bases). V lost 4 bases to trimming and J lost 9 bases, with 13 bases between them. The CDR3 totals 13 residues. The CDR3 loop is CASSWPGTGEQFF. The CDR3 bases are TGTGCCAGCAGTTGGCCGGGAACCGGTGAGCAGTTCTTC.

The rearrangement joins TRBV3-1 (or the pseudogene TRBV3-2) to TRBJ1-2, with 9 bases lining up with TRBD1. CDR1 and CDR2 (germline): LGHDT, YNNKEL (reference sequence). V gave up 2 bases and J gave up 6 bases; unmatched junction bases: 4. There are 14 residues in the CDR3. CDR3 amino acids: CASSQRTGADGYTF. The CDR3, as DNA: TGTGCCAGCAGCCAAAGGACAGGGGCCGATGGCTACACCTTC.

V usage is TRBV7-2 and J usage is TRBJ2-5, with TRBD1 identical over 7 bases. The CDR3 is made up of 15 amino acids. J was trimmed by 5 bases and V by 5 bases; bases with no gene match: 11. Germline lookup yields CDR1 SGHTA and CDR2 FQGNSA. The CDR3 DNA is TGTGCCAGCAGCCAAATGGGACAGCCCCCGGAGACCCAGTACTTC. Protein: CASSQMGQPPETQYF. Full variable domain (missing parts from reference TRBV7-2 and TRBJ2-5): GAGVSQSPSNKVTEKGKDVELRCDPISGHTALYWYRQSLGQGLEFLIYFQGNSAPDKSGLPSDRFSAERTGGSVSTLTIQRTQQEDSAVYLCASSQMGQPPETQYFGPGTRLLVL.

This chain links TRBV15 with TRBJ1-4; 7 nucleotides match TRBD1. This CDR3 is built from 15 residues. V trimming: 5 bases; J trimming: 8 bases; junction bases outside the gene matches: 11. The germline V gene has CDR1 LNHNV and CDR2 YYDKDF (reference sequence). CDR3 residues: CATSGPRGRGEKLFF. CDR3 sequence (DNA): TGTGCCACCAGCGGACCAAGGGGGCGCGGGGAAAAACTGTTTTTT.

This chain uses TRBV5-6 with TRBJ2-5, with D maybe TRBD1 (7 bases). Germline assignment: CDR1 SGHDT and CDR2 YYEEEE. V dropped 4 bases and J dropped 2 bases, with 18 bases sitting between them. The CDR3 totals 16 residues. CDR3 residues: CASSLSGGIGQETQYF. The CDR3 nucleotides are TGTGCCAGCAGCCTTTCAGGGGGGATCGGACAAGAGACCCAGTACTTC. Drawing the rest from reference TRBV5-6 and TRBJ2-5, the complete variable domain is DAGVTQSPTHLIKTRGQQVTLRCSPKSGHDTVSWYQQALGQGPQFIFQYYEEEERQRGNFPDRFSGHQFPNYSSELNVNALLLGDSALYLCASSLSGGIGQETQYFGPGTRLLVL.

The chain recombines TRBV7-2 with TRBJ1-2; a weak D match, TRBD1 (6 bases). The ends were cut back, 3 bases at V and 7 bases at J, with 15 bases in the middle. This CDR3 has 14 residues. Germline lookup yields CDR1 SGHTA and CDR2 FQGNSA. In DNA, the CDR3 is TGTGCCAGCAGCTTGGGGGGGCTTTCGGGTGGCTACACCTTC. Protein sequence: CASSLGGLSGGYTF.